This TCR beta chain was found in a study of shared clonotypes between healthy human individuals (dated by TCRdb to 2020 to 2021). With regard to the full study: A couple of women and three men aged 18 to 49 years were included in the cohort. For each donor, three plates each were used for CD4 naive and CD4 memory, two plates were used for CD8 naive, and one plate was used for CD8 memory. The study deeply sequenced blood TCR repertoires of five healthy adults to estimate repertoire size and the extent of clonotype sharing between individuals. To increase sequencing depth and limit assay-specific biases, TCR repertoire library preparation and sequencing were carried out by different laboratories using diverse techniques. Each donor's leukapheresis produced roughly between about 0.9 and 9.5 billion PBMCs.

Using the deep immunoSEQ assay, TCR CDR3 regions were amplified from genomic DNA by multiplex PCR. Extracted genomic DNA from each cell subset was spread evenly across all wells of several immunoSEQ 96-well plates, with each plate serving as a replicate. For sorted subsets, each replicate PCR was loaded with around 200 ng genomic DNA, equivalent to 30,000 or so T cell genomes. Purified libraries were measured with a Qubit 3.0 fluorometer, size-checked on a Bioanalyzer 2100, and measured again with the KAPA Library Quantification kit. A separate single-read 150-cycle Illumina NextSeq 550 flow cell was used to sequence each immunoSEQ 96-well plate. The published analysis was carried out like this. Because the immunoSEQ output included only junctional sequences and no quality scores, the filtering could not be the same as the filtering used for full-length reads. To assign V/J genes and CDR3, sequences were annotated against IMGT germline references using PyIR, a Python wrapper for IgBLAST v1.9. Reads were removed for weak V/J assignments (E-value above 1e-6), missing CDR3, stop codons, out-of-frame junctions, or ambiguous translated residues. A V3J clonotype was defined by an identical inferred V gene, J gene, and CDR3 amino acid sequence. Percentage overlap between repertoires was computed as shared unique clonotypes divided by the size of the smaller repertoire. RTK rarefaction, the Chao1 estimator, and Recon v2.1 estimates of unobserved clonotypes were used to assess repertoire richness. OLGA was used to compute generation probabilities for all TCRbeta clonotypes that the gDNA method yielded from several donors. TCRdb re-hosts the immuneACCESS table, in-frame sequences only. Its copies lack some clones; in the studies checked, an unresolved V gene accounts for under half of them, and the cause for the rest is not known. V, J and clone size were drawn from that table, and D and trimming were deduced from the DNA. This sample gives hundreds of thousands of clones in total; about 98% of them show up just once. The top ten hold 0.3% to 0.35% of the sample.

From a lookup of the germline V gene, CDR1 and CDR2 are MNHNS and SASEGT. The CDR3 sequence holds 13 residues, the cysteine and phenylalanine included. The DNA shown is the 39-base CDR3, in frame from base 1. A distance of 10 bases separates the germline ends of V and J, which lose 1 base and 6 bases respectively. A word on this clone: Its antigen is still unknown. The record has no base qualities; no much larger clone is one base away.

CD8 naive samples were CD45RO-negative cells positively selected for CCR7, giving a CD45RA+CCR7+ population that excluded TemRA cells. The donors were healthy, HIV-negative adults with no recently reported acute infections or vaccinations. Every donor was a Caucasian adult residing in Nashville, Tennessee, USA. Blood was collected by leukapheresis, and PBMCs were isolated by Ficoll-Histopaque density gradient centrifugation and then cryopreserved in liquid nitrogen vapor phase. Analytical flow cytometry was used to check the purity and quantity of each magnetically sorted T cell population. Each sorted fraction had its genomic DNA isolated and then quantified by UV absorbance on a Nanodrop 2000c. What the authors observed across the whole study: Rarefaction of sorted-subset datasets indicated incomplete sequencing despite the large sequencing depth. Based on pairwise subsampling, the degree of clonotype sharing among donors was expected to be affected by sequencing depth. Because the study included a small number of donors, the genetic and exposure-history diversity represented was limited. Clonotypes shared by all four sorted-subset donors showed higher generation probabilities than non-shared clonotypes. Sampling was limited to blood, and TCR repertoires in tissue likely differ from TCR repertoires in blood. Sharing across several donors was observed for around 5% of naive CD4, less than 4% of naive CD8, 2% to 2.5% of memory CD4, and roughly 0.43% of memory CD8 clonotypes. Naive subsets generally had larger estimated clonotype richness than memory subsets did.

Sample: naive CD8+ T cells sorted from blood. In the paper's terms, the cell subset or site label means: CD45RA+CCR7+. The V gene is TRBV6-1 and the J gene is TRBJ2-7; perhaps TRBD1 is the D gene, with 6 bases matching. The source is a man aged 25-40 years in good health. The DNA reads TGTGCCAGCAGTGAAGGGGGGCACGTCGAGCAGTACTTC. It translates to CASSEGGHVEQYF.